This T cell receptor (beta chain) was identified during a study of cytomegalovirus exposure and HLA in healthy donors (dated by TCRdb to 2016 to 2017). In terms of the full investigation: In an earlier analysis of approximately 500 of the donors, about 260 Gb of sequence data and 117 million unique TCR beta sequences from 180 million or so T cells were reported. Both class I and class II loci were covered by HLA typing, at four-digit resolution. A later analysis re-analyzed previously published TCR beta repertoires from hundreds of donors and added high-resolution HLA genotyping to study TCR occurrence patterns. Donor age, sex, ethnicity and CMV serostatus were compiled alongside the repertoire data. In addition to the first cohort of several hundred subjects, a separate validation cohort of some 120 different subjects was used. The study was designed to test whether signatures of past pathogen exposure could be identified by cataloging public T cell receptors. The study profiled the T cell repertoires of under 700 subjects by immunosequencing and related them to cytomegalovirus serostatus. A later genetic analysis took genome-wide SNP genotypes for about 65% of the 666 donors and used that subset as a discovery cohort. Among several hundred genotyped donors of the cohort, an average of roughly 230,000 unique TCR beta nucleotide sequences was sequenced per donor, of which about 18% were non-productive. The later analysis used no new phenotypic data to find candidate immune exposures, relying instead on TCR beta sequences and their occurrence across donors. Because of strong linkage in the cohort, five DR-DQ haplotypes were treated as single units for association and clustering. To predict cytomegalovirus infection status, the study brought together high-throughput TCR immunosequencing, statistical association of individual TCRs with disease status, and machine learning. In an earlier analysis of roughly 600 of the donors, high-throughput TCR beta sequencing was used to judge whether each TCR beta V gene segment behaved as functional or pseudogenic. Approximately 300 gigabases of sequencing data and around 90 million unique TCR sequences made up an early release that covered over 550 HLA-typed donors. All discovery cohort repertoires had been generated on a single sequencing platform. The number of typed donors differed by locus: about 620-640 for A, B, C, DRB1 and DQB1; roughly 510 for DQA1; some 590 for DPA1; and 400 to 480 for DPB1. Of the roughly 390 genotyped donors, less than 85% were placed in the genetic ancestry cluster associated with self-reported Caucasian donors. Here is what the overall study found, with its caveats: Over 15 rarely observed V segments, including chromosome 9 orphons, were excluded from the earlier analysis of approximately 500 of the donors because counts were too low. In both the original and validation cohorts, the classifier was reported to diagnose cytomegalovirus status with high specificity and sensitivity. In vitro tests confirmed that a few of the cytomegalovirus-associated TCR beta chains recognize cytomegalovirus antigens. Correlated functional status among segregating V segments might be attributable to linkage disequilibrium, but an unknown experimental factor could not be ruled out. Most TCR sequences were observed very rarely across donors, whereas some public TCRs were present in many individuals. In this cohort, only TCR beta chains were sequenced, and detectable features were limited by the absence of alpha or paired-chain data. A further reported finding was that TCR beta sequences accurately predicted the HLA-A and HLA-B alleles for most subjects in the first cohort. Because HLA typing was missing for some donors at each locus, association tests included only the typed subset. Sequencing depth was assumed to be roughly uniform across donors in the presence/absence analyses, though that assumption may not hold. In the study, approximately 160 TCR beta chains were listed as associated with cytomegalovirus. In a later analysis, most CMV-associated TCR beta chains were found to appear HLA-restricted, with HLA associations seemingly driven largely by CMV exposure. A later analysis found that HLA-associated TCR beta chains were more clonally expanded and had lower generation probabilities than equally common non-associated chains. A cluster of highly shared sequence variants was judged likely to be a technical artifact of the sequencing pipeline. V-gene and J-gene trimming of TCR beta chains was associated with a missense DCLRE1C variant in a later genetic analysis, and the association was replicated in an independent cohort. For the cohort, immune exposure information was limited to CMV serostatus. An earlier analysis of 587 of the donors showed that most TCR beta V segments appeared in productive rearrangements either about 90% or about 30% of the time, which broadly matched IMGT annotations. When HLA alleles, especially DR and DQ, strongly co-occurred, attributing TCR associations to individual alleles was difficult. According to a later analysis, parvovirus B19, influenza, CMV and Epstein-Barr virus appeared linked to several top co-occurrence clusters. The authors suggested that the approach could potentially be generalized to other disease states and immunological phenotypes. A later analysis found that TCR association rates varied across HLA loci, with DRB1 alleles showing the most associated TCRs and HLA-C alleles the fewest. Some IMGT-functional V segments, including TRBV6-2 and TRBV6-3, could not be told apart with the 87-base-pair reads, so those segments were excluded. Compared with the approximately 700-donor mean, donors in an Asian-associated ancestry cluster had fewer N-insertions in productive TCRs, according to a later genetic analysis. A later analysis associated 16,951 TCR beta sequences with specific HLA alleles at a false discovery rate of 0.05.

The cohort was made up of under 800 healthy bone marrow donors. All cohort members were sampled while nominally healthy, although unrecorded immune exposures were likely present. The donor was CMV seropositive and belonged to the group of 270 or so seropositive cohort members. A peripheral blood sample was collected from each donor, and TCR beta sequencing was performed on peripheral blood mononuclear cells. The Qiagen DNeasy Blood Extraction Kit was used to extract genomic DNA from the blood cell samples. A word on this clone: Its antigen specificity is not known. No quality values exist for individual bases; no much larger clone is one base distant.

The library was obtained by the immunoSEQ multiplex PCR assay. The multiplex PCR relied on a mix of 60 forward primers for TCR Vbeta segments and 13 reverse primers for TCR Jbeta segments. A multiplex PCR assay on genomic DNA amplified the CDR3 region of rearranged TCR beta genes. The Illumina HiSeq System was used to sequence the amplified TCR beta libraries as 87-base-pair reads. Under the source paper's analysis protocol: In a later analysis, some 80 million unique TCR beta chains were counted across the 650 to 700 repertoires, and about 10 million of these chains were shared by at least two donors. To remove PCR and sequencing errors, raw reads were error-corrected and collapsed into unique sequences using a nearest-neighbor algorithm that merged closely related sequences. To assign V, D and J gene segments, CDR3 sequences were aligned to IMGT reference sequences. For a sequence to be retained, at least a six-nucleotide match to both a V gene segment and a J gene segment was required. Rearrangements were called productive when the CDR3 lacked stop codons and stayed in frame with V and J; all others were non-productive. CDR3 was defined by IMGT convention, running from the second conserved V-encoded cysteine to the conserved J-encoded phenylalanine. Sequences without an unambiguous match to a single V gene segment were excluded from the earlier analysis of a few hundred of the donors. In an earlier analysis of about 590 of the donors, a V segment was called functional when productive rearrangements were above 56.7%, and segregating when the standard deviation between donors exceeded 5%. A statistical classification framework was built for diagnosing cytomegalovirus status from the catalog of TCR beta chain sequences. V and J gene assignment, in a later analysis, came from comparing TCR nucleotide sequences with IMGT/GENE-DB human TR gene sequences. In a later analysis, CDR3 sequences and most-parsimonious VDJ recombination scenarios were assigned using the TCRdist pipeline. In a later analysis, each TCR beta chain was defined by its CDR3 amino acid sequence together with its V-gene family, and reads lacking a unique V-gene family were excluded. To address suspected cross-contamination and a sequencing artifact, a later analysis removed approximately 600 highly shared, low-generation-probability nucleotide sequences. In a later analysis, a clonal expansion index for each public chain was calculated from normalized within-repertoire ranks of inferred template counts. A later analysis computed generation probabilities with a VDJ recombination model fitted to out-of-frame rearrangements, and checked the results against IGoR. In a later analysis, hypergeometric tests were used to score TCR-TCR, TCR-HLA and TCR-CMV co-occurrence, with a repertoire-size bias correction applied to TCR pairs. A later analysis estimated false discovery rates by permuting HLA or CMV assignments 20 times. A later analysis grouped co-occurring TCRs with DBSCAN, adding TCRdist sequence similarity when clustering within HLA-allele-positive subsets. Repertoires with fewer than 30,000 or more than 120,000 public chains, plus five repertoires with anomalous nucleotide sharing, were excluded from co-occurrence clustering. The clones in this table, taken by TCRdb from immuneACCESS, are in-frame only. Not every clone is retained; where verified, under half of the shortfall comes from an unresolved V gene, and the cause of the rest is unknown. The DNA gave D and trimming, while V, J and clone size come from that table. This sample has around 160,000 clones in its table, and roughly 80% of those were observed once. The ten largest clones take up 8.5% of the sample.

V gives up 2 bases and J gives up 4 bases, and the segment between their germline ends measures 19 bases. The germline V gene specifies SGHTA as CDR1 and FQGNSA as CDR2. Inclusive of the bounding cysteine and phenylalanine, the CDR3 is 17 residues long. The sequence is cut down to CDR3 DNA, 51 bases in frame from base 1. The sequence derives from a male donor in good health and CMV-seropositive. Source material: PBMCs. This receptor chain uses TRBV7-2 and TRBJ2-3; the D segment could be TRBD2, given 5 matching bases. CDR3 loop: CASSLRRTHGGPDTQYF. Read as DNA, the sequence is TGTGCCAGCAGCTTAAGGCGGACCCACGGAGGACCAGATACGCAGTATTTT. Where the CDR3 stops, the reference TRBV7-2 and TRBJ2-3 genes take over; the full variable domain is GAGVSQSPSNKVTEKGKDVELRCDPISGHTALYWYRQSLGQGLEFLIYFQGNSAPDKSGLPSDRFSAERTGGSVSTLTIQRTQQEDSAVYLCASSLRRTHGGPDTQYFGPGTRLTVL.